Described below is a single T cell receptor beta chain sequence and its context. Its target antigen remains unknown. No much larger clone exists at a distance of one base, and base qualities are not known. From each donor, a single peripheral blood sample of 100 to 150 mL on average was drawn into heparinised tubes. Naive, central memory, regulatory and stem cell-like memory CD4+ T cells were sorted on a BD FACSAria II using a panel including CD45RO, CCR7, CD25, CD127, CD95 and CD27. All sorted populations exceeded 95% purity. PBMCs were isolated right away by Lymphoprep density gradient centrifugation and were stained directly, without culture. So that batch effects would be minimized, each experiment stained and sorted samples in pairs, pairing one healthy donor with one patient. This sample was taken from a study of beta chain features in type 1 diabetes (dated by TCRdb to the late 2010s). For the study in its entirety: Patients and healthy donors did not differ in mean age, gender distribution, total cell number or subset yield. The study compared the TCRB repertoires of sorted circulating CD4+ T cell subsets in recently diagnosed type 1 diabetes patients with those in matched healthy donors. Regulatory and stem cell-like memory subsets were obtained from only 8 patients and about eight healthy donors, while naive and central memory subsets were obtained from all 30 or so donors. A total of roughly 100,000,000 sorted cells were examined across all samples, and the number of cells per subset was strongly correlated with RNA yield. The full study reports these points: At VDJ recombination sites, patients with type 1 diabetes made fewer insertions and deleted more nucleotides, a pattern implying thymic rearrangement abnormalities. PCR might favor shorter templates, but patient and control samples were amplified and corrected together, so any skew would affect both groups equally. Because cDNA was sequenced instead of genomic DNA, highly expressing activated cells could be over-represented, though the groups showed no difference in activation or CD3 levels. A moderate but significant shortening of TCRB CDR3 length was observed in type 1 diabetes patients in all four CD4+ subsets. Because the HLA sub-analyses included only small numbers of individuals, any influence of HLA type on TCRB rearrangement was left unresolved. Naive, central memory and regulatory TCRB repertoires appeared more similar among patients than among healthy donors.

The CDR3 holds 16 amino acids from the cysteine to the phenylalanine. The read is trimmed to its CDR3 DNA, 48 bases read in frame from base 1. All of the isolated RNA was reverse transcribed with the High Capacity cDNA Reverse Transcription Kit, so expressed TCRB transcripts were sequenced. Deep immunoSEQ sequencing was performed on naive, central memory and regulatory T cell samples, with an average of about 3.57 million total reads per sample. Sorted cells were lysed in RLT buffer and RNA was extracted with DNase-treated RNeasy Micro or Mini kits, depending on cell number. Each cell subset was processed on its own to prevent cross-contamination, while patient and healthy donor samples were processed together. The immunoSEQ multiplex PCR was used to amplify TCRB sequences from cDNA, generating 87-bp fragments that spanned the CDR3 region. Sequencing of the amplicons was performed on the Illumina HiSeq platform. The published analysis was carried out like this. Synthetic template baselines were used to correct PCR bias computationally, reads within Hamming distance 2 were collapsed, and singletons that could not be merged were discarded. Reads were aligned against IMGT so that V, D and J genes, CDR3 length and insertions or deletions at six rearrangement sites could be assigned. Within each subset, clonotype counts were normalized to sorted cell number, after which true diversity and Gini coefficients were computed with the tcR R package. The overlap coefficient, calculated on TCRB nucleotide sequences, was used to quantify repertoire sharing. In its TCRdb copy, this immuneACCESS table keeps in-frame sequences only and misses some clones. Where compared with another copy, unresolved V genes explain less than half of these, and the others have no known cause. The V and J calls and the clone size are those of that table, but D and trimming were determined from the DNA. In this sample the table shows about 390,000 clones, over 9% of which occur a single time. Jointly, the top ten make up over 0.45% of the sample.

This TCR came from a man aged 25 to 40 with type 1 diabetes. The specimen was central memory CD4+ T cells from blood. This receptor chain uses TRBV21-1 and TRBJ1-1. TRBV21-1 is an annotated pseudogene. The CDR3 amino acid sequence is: CASSQDGQLRNTEAFF. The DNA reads TGTGCCAGCAGCCAAGATGGTCAGCTACGGAACACTGAAGCTTTCTTT.